This T cell receptor (beta chain) was sequenced during a study of blood T cells in healthy people across ages. Looking at the study overall: Template switching caught about one barcoded beta molecule for each two T cells.

The germline gives CDR1 SGHTA, CDR2 FQGNSA. V lost 5 bases, J lost 3 bases, and 16 bases stayed unmatched. The length of the CDR3 is 19 residues. A second about 7 to 12 cycle PCR used barcoded and J-beta primers. Every cDNA molecule carried a tag from a template-switch adaptor bearing 12 random nucleotides. TCRdb re-derived calls from the 5' RACE reads in MiXCR, one entry per CDR3 protein. The sample has some 710,000 distinct CDR3 sequences; about 47% are singletons. Findings and limits, study-wide: A strong correlation was seen between TCR beta diversity and naive T cell percentage.

This clonotype occurred a few times. Its target is unknown. Sequencing used blood. The TCR sequence derives from an older man in good health. The rearrangement joins TRBV7-2 to TRBJ2-1; 10 bases match TRBD2. CDR3 sequence (DNA): TGTGCCAGCAGCCTCTACGCAGGGGTTCTAGCGGGAGACTACAATGAGCAGTTCTTC. Its protein is CASSLYAGVLAGDYNEQFF.